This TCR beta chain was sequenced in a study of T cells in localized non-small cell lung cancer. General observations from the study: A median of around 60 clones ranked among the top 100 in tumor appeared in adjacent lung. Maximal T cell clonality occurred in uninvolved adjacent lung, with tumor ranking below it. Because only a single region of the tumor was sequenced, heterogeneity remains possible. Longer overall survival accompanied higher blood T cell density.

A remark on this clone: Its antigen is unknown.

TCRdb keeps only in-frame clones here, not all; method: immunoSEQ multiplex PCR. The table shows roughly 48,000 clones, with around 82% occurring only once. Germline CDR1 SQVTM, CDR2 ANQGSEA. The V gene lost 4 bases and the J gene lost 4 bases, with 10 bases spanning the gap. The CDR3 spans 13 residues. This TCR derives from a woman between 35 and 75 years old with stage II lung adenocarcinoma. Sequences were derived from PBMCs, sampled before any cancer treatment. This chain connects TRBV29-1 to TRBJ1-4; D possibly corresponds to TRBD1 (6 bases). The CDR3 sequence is CSVVGQFNEKLFF. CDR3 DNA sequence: TGCAGCGTTGTAGGACAGTTTAATGAAAAACTGTTTTTT.